The TCR beta chain under discussion was sequenced for a study of OX40 agonist ivuxolimab in advanced cancers. Across the study: Given to patients was ivuxolimab, an agonistic anti-OX40 (CD134) antibody. Overall study results and limits: CD4+ and CD8+ blood T cells expanded clonally by week 6 at 0.1 to 3.0 mg/kg.

Trimming left V 1 base short and J 2 bases short, with 2 bases between. The CDR3 runs to 11 residues. Germline CDR1 DFQATT, CDR2 SNEGSKA (reference sequence). This clone appeared a few times. The antigen remains unidentified. The table came from immunoSEQ multiplex PCR; TCRdb's copy has only in-frame clones and leaves some out. The sample lists roughly 30,000 clones, 81% seen once, with about 22% in the top ten. V gene TRBV20-1 combines with J gene TRBJ1-1; D is unclear. This clonotype was sampled from an adult with an advanced solid tumor such as melanoma, head and neck, liver or kidney cancer. The source material was CD4+ or CD8+ T cells sorted from blood, sampled in a trial of the OX40 agonist ivuxolimab. The CDR3 loop reads CSARGNTEAFF. The CDR3 DNA is TGCAGTGCTAGAGGCAACACTGAAGCTTTCTTT.